Following are 5 T cell receptor beta chains from one sample sequenced in a study of molecular identifiers for immune sequencing clone quantification. TCRdb re-analysed the PCR reads in MiXCR, keeping a single row per CDR3 protein. The sample lists under 600,000 distinct CDR3 sequences; about a fifth were seen once. The material sequenced was naive CD8+ T cells from blood, with Jurkat cell RNA spiked in. Subset noted: FACS-sorted CD8+CD4-CCR7+CD45RA+ naive T cells. These receptors all stem from a human donor in good health. Some libraries in this study had Jurkat cell RNA spiked in.

This clonotype was detected a few times. The CDR3 region has the DNA TGCGCCAGCAGCCAAGGTTCCGGGGCTTACAATGAGCAGTTCTTC. Protein: CASSQGSGAYNEQFF. V is TRBV4-3 and J is TRBJ2-1; D assignment may be TRBD1 or TRBD2 (5 bases each). Germline V gene data show CDR1 as LGHNA and CDR2 as YSLEER. CDR3 length equals 15 residues. Trimming shortened V by 1 base and J by 4 bases, and 11 bases separated the two germline ends.

This clonotype was counted ten times or more. The rearrangement uses TRBV28 and TRBJ2-7; TRBD1 matches at 9 bases. The CDR3 sequence is 14 residues long. Trimming took 5 bases from V and 4 from J; bases not matched to a gene: 6. Germline V gives CDR1 MDHEN, CDR2 SYDVKM. The CDR3: CASSPTGGIYEQYF. CDR3 nucleotide sequence: TGTGCCAGCAGTCCCACAGGGGGCATTTACGAGCAGTACTTC.

This clonotype showed up just a few times. The chain recombines TRBV7-9 with TRBJ1-6, with 9 bases fitting TRBD1. Germline V gene data show CDR1 as SEHNR and CDR2 as FQNEAQ (reference sequence). This CDR3 region has 16 residues. V dropped 1 base and J dropped 9; count of bases not matched to a gene: 7. The CDR3 reads CASSLDGQGLSSPLHF. The CDR3 nucleotides read TGTGCCAGCAGCTTAGACGGACAGGGGCTTAGTTCACCCCTCCACTTT.

To note about this clonotype: Mismatch with germline at one junction end may stem from a read error. V is TRBV27 and J is TRBJ1-4; no clear D. CDR3 length equals 17 residues. In germline, CDR1 is MNHEY, CDR2 SMNVEV (reference sequence). In DNA, the CDR3 is TGTGCCAGCAGTACCTGGACCGATTCTACAACTAATGAAAAACTGCTTTTT. Translating it yields CASSTWTDSTTNEKLLF.

This clonotype appeared a few times. The chain couples TRBV4-1 to TRBJ1-5, with D unresolved. The germline V gene has CDR1 MGHRA and CDR2 YSYEKL. This CDR3 comprises 15 residues. V was trimmed by 0 bases and J by 7 bases, leaving 13 bases between them. The CDR3 nucleotides read TGCGCCAGCAGCCAAGAATTTGATCCCGGCCAGCCCCAGCATTTT. It codes for CASSQEFDPGQPQHF.